This T cell receptor (beta chain) derives from a study of cytomegalovirus exposure and HLA in healthy donors. Study-level points and caveats: On later analysis, the bulk of CMV-associated TCR beta chains appeared to be HLA-restricted. The study recorded some 160 TCR beta chains that were cytomegalovirus-associated.

V was trimmed by 4 bases and J by 3 bases, leaving 15 bases between them. Germline lookup yields CDR1 KGHSH and CDR2 LQKENI. The CDR3 length is 15 residues. Comment on this clone: What it recognizes is unknown.

A multiplex PCR was run with 60 Vbeta primers and 13 Jbeta primers. Profiled with immunoSEQ multiplex PCR; TCRdb holds only in-frame clones, not every one. The table records about 120,000 clones, 60% to 85% of them present only once. The receptor was derived from a female donor in good health and CMV-seronegative. Sequencing was done on a sample of PBMCs. The chain recombines TRBV18 with TRBJ1-1; weak D call: TRBD1 (5 bases). CDR3 nucleotides: TGTGCCAGCTCACTTCCCCAGGGTATTTACACTGAAGCTTTCTTT. It encodes CASSLPQGIYTEAFF.